The 2 T cell receptor beta chains below were found in one sample sequenced in a study of lung T cells in sarcoidosis with Löfgren's syndrome. TCRdb itself ran the reads through MiXCR, one entry per CDR3 protein. Altogether 58,000 or so distinct CDR3 sequences are present, 21% being singletons, with the ten largest covering under 3%. The sequencing input was CD4+ T cells from PBMCs. The receptors stem from a human donor with sarcoidosis (Löfgren's syndrome or another form), or a control subject (not recorded which).

The V and J genes are TRBV20-1 and TRBJ2-3, with TRBD1 as a possible D gene (6 bases). The CDR3 is made up of 14 amino acids. The V and J ends lost 3 bases and 0 bases respectively, with 10 bases between them. CDR1 is DFQATT, CDR2 SNEGSKA, per germline (reference sequence). The DNA for the CDR3 is TGCAGTGCTAGGGACAGCCAAAGCACAGATACGCAGTATTTT. It encodes CSARDSQSTDTQYF.

The rearrangement links TRBV29-1 to TRBJ1-1, with D perhaps TRBD1 (6 bases). V was shortened by 6 bases and J by 1 base, with 6 bases between the two germline ends. This CDR3 has 11 residues. The germline V gene encodes CDR1 SQVTM and CDR2 ANQGSEA. CDR3 sequence reads: CSVTGNTEAFF. The CDR3 coding sequence is TGCAGCGTGACAGGGAACACTGAAGCTTTCTTT.